Each of the 30 T cell receptor beta chains below was sequenced from the same sample in a study of T-cell reconstitution after alpha-beta-depleted transplantation in children. Unique molecular identifiers were incorporated during preparation of the TCRbeta library. TCRdb re-analysed the PCR reads in MiXCR, keeping a single row per CDR3 protein. The sample has 250,000 to 300,000 distinct CDR3 sequences, over 8% seen once; the top ten hold roughly a tenth. The sample here was PBMCs from the stem cell graft donor, taken from the stem cell graft. All receptors come from a human donor who donated a stem cell graft to a child with SCID.

This clonotype appeared a few times. The chain links TRBV19 to TRBJ2-1; D might be TRBD2 (5 bases). Germline assignment: CDR1 LNHDA and CDR2 SQIVND (reference sequence). V was pared by 7 bases and J by 10 bases, with 17 bases between. This CDR3 contains 13 residues. The CDR3 is CASNSGLTREQFF. The CDR3 nucleotides are TGTGCCAGTAACTCAGGACTCACGAGGGAGCAGTTCTTC.

This clonotype was detected only once. The chain employs TRBV5-5 and TRBJ2-5, with 10 bases lining up with TRBD1. The trim removed 4 bases at V and 4 bases at J, leaving 7 bases unmatched. This CDR3 is 15 amino acids long. From germline, CDR1 is SGHKS and CDR2 YYEKEE (reference sequence). CDR3: CASSHRDRGIETQYF. CDR3 sequence (DNA): TGTGCCAGCAGCCACCGGGACAGGGGTATAGAGACCCAGTACTTC.

This clonotype was recorded many times. Germline is not matched at one junction end, which may reflect a read error. V is TRBV7-7 and J is TRBJ2-3, with TRBD2 matching over 10 bases. CDR1 and CDR2 from the germline V gene are SSHAT and FNYEAQ (reference sequence). This CDR3 comprises 15 residues. DNA for the CDR3: TGTGCTAGCAGTTCAGGACTAGCGGCCGGAGATACGCAGTATTTT. It is translated as CASSSGLAAGDTQYF.

Ten or more counts support this clonotype. The genes are TRBV12-3 or TRBV12-4 and TRBJ2-5; D not certain. The length of the CDR3 is 12 residues. Trimming left V 1 base short and J 3 bases short, with 3 bases between. The chain's CDR3 is CASSLGEETQYF. CDR3 nucleotides: TGTGCCAGCAGTTTAGGCGAAGAGACCCAGTACTTC.

The gene calls are TRBV10-3 and TRBJ2-7; 9 positions agree with TRBD1. Trimming at V came to 3 bases and at J to 1 base, leaving 7 bases not matched to a gene. The CDR3 is 16 amino acids. CDR1 is ENHRY and CDR2 is SYGVKD in the germline V gene. The CDR3 spells CAISEFRGQGSYEQYF. The CDR3 coding sequence is TGTGCCATCAGTGAATTCAGGGGACAGGGATCCTACGAGCAGTACTTC.

This clonotype showed up just a few times. J is TRBJ1-1 and V is TRBV29-1; D not resolved. Between the trimmed V and J ends, which lost 4 bases and 6 bases, there was a span of 15 bases. Germline loops: CDR1 SQVTM, CDR2 ANQGSEA. The CDR3 sequence is 13 residues long. This chain's CDR3 is CSVVGPERSEAFF. The CDR3 DNA reads as TGCAGCGTTGTGGGCCCCGAACGGTCTGAAGCTTTCTTT.

The V gene is TRBV6-5, the J gene TRBJ2-2, with 7 bases aligning to TRBD1. Germline CDR1 and CDR2: MNHEY and SVGAGI. This CDR3 region has 15 residues. After removal of 2 bases from V and 5 bases from J, the junction contained 5 bases not matched to a gene. CDR3 in amino acids: CASSYRGLGTGELFF. The CDR3 region has the DNA TGTGCCAGCAGTTACAGGGGGCTGGGTACCGGGGAGCTGTTTTTT.

The genes are TRBV10-1 and TRBJ1-1; no firm D call. Trimming removed 7 bases from V and 4 bases from J, with 10 bases in between. CDR3 length equals 12 residues. Germline V CDR1 and CDR2: WNHNN, SYGVQD (reference sequence). This CDR3 reads CASTTTGTEAFF. The CDR3 DNA follows: TGCGCCAGCACGACGACCGGCACTGAAGCTTTCTTT.

The genes are TRBV27 and TRBJ1-5; tentatively, D is TRBD1 (5 bases). The CDR3 extends over 17 amino acids. Trimming pared 6 bases from V and 0 bases from J, leaving 18 bases between. From germline, CDR1 is MNHEY and CDR2 SMNVEV (reference sequence). The CDR3: CASSLTAQYYSNQPQHF. The CDR3 DNA reads TGTGCCAGCAGCTTGACAGCCCAGTACTATAGCAATCAGCCCCAGCATTTT.

The rearrangement uses TRBV6-5 and TRBJ1-4; no definite D call. This CDR3 contains 15 residues. CDR1 is MNHEY and CDR2 is SVGAGI in the germline V gene. Trimming stripped 4 bases from V and 0 bases from J, with 9 bases between. The CDR3 spells CASSFRTATNEKLFF. The CDR3, as DNA: TGTGCCAGCAGTTTCCGGACCGCAACTAATGAAAAACTGTTTTTT.

V usage is TRBV25-1 and J usage is TRBJ1-4; D not resolved. This CDR3 is 14 amino acids long. V lost 2 bases and J lost 5, with 9 bases in between. The germline V gene encodes CDR1 MGHDK and CDR2 SYGVNS. Here the CDR3 reads CASSEDGPNEKLFF. In DNA form, the CDR3 reads TGTGCCAGCAGTGAAGACGGACCGAATGAAAAACTGTTTTTT.

This clonotype appeared a few times. The J gene is TRBJ2-5, the V gene TRBV7-8, with D hard to call. Trimming took 2 bases from V and 5 from J, leaving 9 bases between them. CDR1 is SGHVS and CDR2 is FQNEAQ in the germline V gene. The CDR3 totals 13 residues. CDR3 in DNA: TGTGCCAGCAGCTTACAGGCGAGGGAGACCCAGTACTTC. Translating gives CASSLQARETQYF.

This clonotype was counted a few times. The V and J genes are TRBV5-4 and TRBJ2-2; tentatively, D is TRBD1 (5 bases). The V gene's germline CDR1 is SGHNT and CDR2 YYREEE (reference sequence). V was shortened by 0 bases and J by 0 bases, with 18 bases between the two germline ends. CDR3 length equals 19 residues. In nucleotides, the CDR3 is TGTGCCAGCAGCTTGGATACGGTGCGACAGAAAGCGAACACCGGGGAGCTGTTTTTT. This encodes CASSLDTVRQKANTGELFF.

This clonotype has ten or more counts. The chain combines TRBV5-6 with TRBJ2-2; no firm D call. This CDR3 is built from 12 residues. V was pared by 3 bases and J by 6 bases, with 6 bases between. The germline V gene encodes CDR1 SGHDT and CDR2 YYEEEE. CDR3 nucleotide sequence: TGTGCCAGCAGCTCTCTCCCCGGGGAGCTGTTTTTT. Translated, it gives CASSSLPGELFF.

The table lists this clonotype with a few counts. The chain carries TRBV28 and TRBJ2-3, with 11 bases that match TRBD1. CDR3 size: 17 residues. The germline CDR1 and CDR2 sequences are MDHEN and SYDVKM. V dropped 3 bases and J dropped 0; count of bases not matched to a gene: 5. CDR3 bases: TGTGCCAGCAGTTTGCCTGGGACAGGGGGTAGCACAGATACGCAGTATTTT. Translating it yields CASSLPGTGGSTDTQYF.

There are many counts of this clonotype. The chain employs TRBV5-6 and TRBJ2-2, with TRBD2 matching over 7 bases. Germline values: CDR1 SGHDT, CDR2 YYEEEE. The CDR3 loop spans 15 amino acids. V gave up 6 bases and J gave up 2 bases; unmatched junction bases: 7. The CDR3: CASNKGGANTGELFF. In nucleotides, the CDR3 is TGTGCCAGCAACAAGGGAGGGGCCAACACCGGGGAGCTGTTTTTT.

This clonotype has a count of ten or more. This chain connects TRBV6-1 to TRBJ2-5; D is perhaps TRBD2 (6 bases). CDR3 length: 13 residues. V lost 3 bases and J lost 1, with 6 bases in between. CDR1 is MNHNS and CDR2 is SASEGT in the germline V gene. DNA of the CDR3: TGTGCCAGCAGTGAGGGACTCCAAGAGACCCAGTACTTC. Translation: CASSEGLQETQYF.

The genes are TRBV20-1 and TRBJ2-2; possible D gene TRBD1, 6 bases. The CDR3 extends over 13 amino acids. CDR1 DFQATT and CDR2 SNEGSKA come from the germline V gene (reference sequence). Between the trimmed V and J ends, which lost 3 bases and 7 bases, there was a span of 12 bases. CDR3 in amino acids: CSASPRGFGELFF. As DNA, the CDR3 is TGCAGTGCTAGCCCGAGGGGGTTCGGGGAGCTGTTTTTT.

This clonotype was observed a handful of times. V usage is TRBV7-2 and J usage is TRBJ2-5; 11 bases map to TRBD2. V dropped 2 bases and J dropped 5; count of bases not matched to a gene: 4. Germline loops: CDR1 SGHTA, CDR2 FQGNSA. The CDR3 is 15 amino acids. CDR3 protein: CASSLRTSGFETQYF. The CDR3 DNA is TGTGCCAGCAGCTTAAGGACTAGCGGGTTCGAGACCCAGTACTTC.

The chain carries TRBV20-1 and TRBJ1-1; 7 nucleotides align to TRBD1. From germline, CDR1 is DFQATT and CDR2 SNEGSKA (reference sequence). The V gene end was trimmed by 7 bases and the J gene end by 4 bases; junction bases not matched to a gene: 9. The CDR3 sequence is 13 residues long. The CDR3 here is CSVPDRRTTEAFF. The DNA for the CDR3 is TGCAGTGTTCCGGACAGGCGGACCACTGAAGCTTTCTTT.

In this sample, this clonotype turned up a few times. V is TRBV25-1 and J is TRBJ2-3; D uncertain. CDR3 length: 14 amino acids. The V end lost 0 bases, the J end lost 6 bases, and 10 bases lay between the germline ends. CDR1 MGHDK and CDR2 SYGVNS come from the germline V gene. CDR3 nucleotides: TGTGCCAGCAGTGAATACGGCAGGTGGGATACGCAGTATTTT. Encoded protein: CASSEYGRWDTQYF. The variable domain in full, completed from reference TRBV25-1 and TRBJ2-3, reads EADIYQTPRYLVIGTGKKITLECSQTMGHDKMYWYQQDPGMELHLIHYSYGVNSTEKGDLSSESTVSRIRTEHFPLTLESARPSHTSQYLCASSEYGRWDTQYFGPGTRLTVL.

A few counts support this clonotype. The V call is TRBV7-2, the J call TRBJ2-2; D remains ambiguous. Germline V gives CDR1 SGHTA, CDR2 FQGNSA. This CDR3 has 16 residues. Trimming removed 1 base at V and 0 bases at J, with 9 bases between. CDR3 sequence reads: CASSLVQLTNTGELFF. CDR3 nucleotide sequence: TGTGCCAGCAGCTTAGTCCAGCTTACGAACACCGGGGAGCTGTTTTTT.

There are many counts of this clonotype. This chain joins TRBV19 and TRBJ2-1; 7 bases map to TRBD1. V gave up 6 bases and J gave up 0 bases; unmatched junction bases: 5. The CDR3 runs 15 residues. Germline V gives CDR1 LNHDA, CDR2 SQIVND (reference sequence). The CDR3 spells CASRTTGNSYNEQFF. CDR3 DNA sequence: TGTGCCAGTAGGACGACAGGGAACTCCTACAATGAGCAGTTCTTC.

This chain links TRBV4-1 with TRBJ2-1, with D maybe TRBD2 (5 bases). This CDR3 has 15 residues. The V and J ends lost 1 base and 9 bases respectively, with 16 bases between them. The germline CDR1 and CDR2 sequences are MGHRA and YSYEKL. This CDR3 is CASSQVGLGEGEQFF. The CDR3 DNA reads as TGCGCCAGCAGCCAAGTAGGATTGGGAGAGGGTGAGCAGTTCTTC.

The chain uses TRBV11-2 and TRBJ1-3; D gene unclear. Germline V gives CDR1 SGHAT, CDR2 FQNNGV. Trimming shortened V by 1 base and J by 0 bases, and 13 bases separated the two germline ends. The CDR3 totals 17 residues. In DNA form, the CDR3 reads TGTGCCAGCAGCTTAGGGGCCAGCCAGAGCTCTGGAAACACCATATATTTT. Protein sequence: CASSLGASQSSGNTIYF.

The genes are TRBV24-1 and TRBJ2-1, with D perhaps assigned TRBD1 or TRBD2 (5 bases each). There are 14 residues in the CDR3. Trimming took 5 bases from V and 4 from J, leaving 11 bases between them. CDR1 and CDR2 from the germline V gene are KGHDR and SFDVKD. The chain's CDR3 is CATSGGMNYNEQFF. In DNA, the CDR3 is TGTGCCACCAGTGGGGGGATGAATTACAATGAGCAGTTCTTC.

This clonotype showed up just a few times. V usage is TRBV15 and J usage is TRBJ2-1, with D possibly being TRBD2 (6 bases). V was cut by 1 base and J by 0 bases, with 7 bases left in between. The CDR3 runs 15 residues. Germline values: CDR1 LNHNV, CDR2 YYDKDF (reference sequence). CDR3 in amino acids: CATSRGGVSYNEQFF. The CDR3 nucleotides are TGTGCCACCAGCAGAGGCGGGGTCTCCTACAATGAGCAGTTCTTC.

V usage is TRBV20-1 and J usage is TRBJ2-5; 7 bases align to TRBD1. V lost 0 bases and J lost 6; bases outside the gene matches: 10. Germline values: CDR1 DFQATT, CDR2 SNEGSKA (reference sequence). The CDR3 length is 15 residues. CDR3 nucleotide sequence: TGCAGTGCTAGAGATAATGACAGGGCGGGTCAGACCCAGTACTTC. Its translation: CSARDNDRAGQTQYF.

This clonotype was found a few times. The V call is TRBV10-3, the J call TRBJ1-6; D remains unclear. Trimming removed 3 bases from V and 9 bases from J, with 9 bases in between. This CDR3 region has 13 residues. Germline-derived CDR1 and CDR2 are ENHRY and SYGVKD. Here the CDR3 reads CAISDRKSSPLHF. The CDR3 DNA follows: TGTGCCATCAGTGATCGGAAGAGTTCACCCCTCCACTTT.

In this sample, this clonotype turned up a few times. The chain uses TRBV6-6 and TRBJ2-1, with TRBD1 as a possible D gene (5 bases). The V gene's germline CDR1 is MNHNY and CDR2 SVGAGI (reference sequence). Trimming left V 2 bases short and J 8 bases short, with 7 bases between. The CDR3 loop spans 12 amino acids. Written as DNA, the CDR3 is TGTGCCAGCAGTTACAGGGGCGATGAGCAGTTCTTC. It translates to CASSYRGDEQFF.